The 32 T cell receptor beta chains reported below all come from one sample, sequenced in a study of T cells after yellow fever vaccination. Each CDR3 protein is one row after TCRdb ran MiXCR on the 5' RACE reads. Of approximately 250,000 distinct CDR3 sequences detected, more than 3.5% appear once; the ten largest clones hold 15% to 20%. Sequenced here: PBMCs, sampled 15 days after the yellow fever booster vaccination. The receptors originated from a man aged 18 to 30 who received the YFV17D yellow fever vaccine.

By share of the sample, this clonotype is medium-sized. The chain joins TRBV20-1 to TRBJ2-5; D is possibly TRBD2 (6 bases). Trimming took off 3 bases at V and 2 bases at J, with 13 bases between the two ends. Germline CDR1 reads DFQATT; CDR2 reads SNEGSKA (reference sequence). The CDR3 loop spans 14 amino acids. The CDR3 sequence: CSARSGSPQETQYF. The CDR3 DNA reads TGCAGTGCTAGGTCCGGGAGTCCACAAGAGACCCAGTACTTC.

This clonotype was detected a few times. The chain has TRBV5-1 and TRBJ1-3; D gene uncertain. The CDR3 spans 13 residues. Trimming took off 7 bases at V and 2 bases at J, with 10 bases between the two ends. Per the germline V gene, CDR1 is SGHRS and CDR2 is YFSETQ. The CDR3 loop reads CASSEATGNTIYF. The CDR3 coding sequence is TGCGCCAGCTCGGAGGCAACTGGAAACACCATATATTTT.

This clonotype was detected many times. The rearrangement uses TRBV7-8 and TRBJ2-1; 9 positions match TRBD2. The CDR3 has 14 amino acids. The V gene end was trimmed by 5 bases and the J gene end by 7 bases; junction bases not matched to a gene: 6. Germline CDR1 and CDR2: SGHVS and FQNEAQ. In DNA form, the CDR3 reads TGTGCCAGCAGCCGCGGGGGGGCCTTTAATGAGCAGTTCTTC. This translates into CASSRGGAFNEQFF.

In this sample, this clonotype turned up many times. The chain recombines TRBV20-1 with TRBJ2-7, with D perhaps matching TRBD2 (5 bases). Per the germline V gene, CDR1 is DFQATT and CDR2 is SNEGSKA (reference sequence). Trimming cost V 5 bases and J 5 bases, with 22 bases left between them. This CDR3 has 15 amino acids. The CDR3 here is CSALALEDFGDEQYF. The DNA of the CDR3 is TGCAGTGCTCTGGCGTTGGAGGATTTTGGGGACGAGCAGTACTTC.

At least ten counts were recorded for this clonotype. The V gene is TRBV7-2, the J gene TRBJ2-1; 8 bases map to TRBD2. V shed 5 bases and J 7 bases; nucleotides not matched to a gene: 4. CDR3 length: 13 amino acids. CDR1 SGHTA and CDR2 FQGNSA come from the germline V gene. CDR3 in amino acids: CASSPGGLNEQFF. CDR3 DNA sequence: TGTGCCAGCAGCCCGGGGGGGCTGAATGAGCAGTTCTTC.

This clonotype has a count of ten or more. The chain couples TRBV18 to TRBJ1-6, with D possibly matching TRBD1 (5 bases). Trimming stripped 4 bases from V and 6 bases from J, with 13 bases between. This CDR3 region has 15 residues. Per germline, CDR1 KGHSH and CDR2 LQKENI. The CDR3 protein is CASSRDAGGNSPLHF. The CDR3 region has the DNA TGTGCCAGCTCACGGGACGCTGGAGGTAATTCACCCCTCCACTTT.

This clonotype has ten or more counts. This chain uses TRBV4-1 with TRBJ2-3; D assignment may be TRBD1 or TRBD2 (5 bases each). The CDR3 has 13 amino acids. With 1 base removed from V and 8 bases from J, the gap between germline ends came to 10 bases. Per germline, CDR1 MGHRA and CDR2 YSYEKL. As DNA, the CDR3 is TGCGCCAGCAGCCAAGCTGAAGGGACTACGCAGTATTTT. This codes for CASSQAEGTTQYF.

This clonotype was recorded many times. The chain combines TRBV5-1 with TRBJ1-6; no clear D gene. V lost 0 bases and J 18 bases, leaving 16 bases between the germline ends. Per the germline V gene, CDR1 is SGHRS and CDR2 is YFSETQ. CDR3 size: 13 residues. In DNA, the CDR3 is TGCGCCAGCAGCTTGGAAGGTTCGGGAGATAACCACTTT. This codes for CASSLEGSGDNHF.

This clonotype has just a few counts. CDR3 nucleotides: TGTGCCAGCAGTGAAAAGGGGGTGCTAGCGGGGGAATGGAGCACAGATACGCAGTATTTT. Protein product: CASSEKGVLAGEWSTDTQYF. The chain employs TRBV6-1 and TRBJ2-3; 10 bases match TRBD2. The CDR3 consists of 20 residues. The V gene end was trimmed by 2 bases and the J gene end by 0 bases; junction bases not matched to a gene: 14. Germline V gives CDR1 MNHNS, CDR2 SASEGT.

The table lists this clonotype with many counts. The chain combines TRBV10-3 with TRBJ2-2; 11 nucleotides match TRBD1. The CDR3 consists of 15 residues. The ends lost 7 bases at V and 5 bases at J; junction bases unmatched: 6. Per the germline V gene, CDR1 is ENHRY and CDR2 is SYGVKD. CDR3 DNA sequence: TGTGCCATCAAAGGGACAGGGGGAATTACCGGGGAGCTGTTTTTT. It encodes CAIKGTGGITGELFF.

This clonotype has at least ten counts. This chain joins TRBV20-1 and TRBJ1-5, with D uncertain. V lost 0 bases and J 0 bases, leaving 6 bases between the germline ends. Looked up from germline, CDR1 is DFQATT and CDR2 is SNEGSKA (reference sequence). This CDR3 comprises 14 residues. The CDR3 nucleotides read TGCAGTGCTAGAGATGTCGGTAGCAATCAGCCCCAGCATTTT. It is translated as CSARDVGSNQPQHF.

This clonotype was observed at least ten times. Here the CDR3 DNA reads TGCGCCAGCAGCTTGGCCGGGGCCCTACTCCAAGAGACCCAGTACTTC. This translates into CASSLAGALLQETQYF. The chain carries TRBV5-1 and TRBJ2-5; D may correspond to TRBD1 or TRBD2 (5 bases each). CDR3 size: 16 residues. The germline V gene has CDR1 SGHRS and CDR2 YFSETQ. Trimming removed 0 bases from V and 1 base from J, with 13 bases in between.

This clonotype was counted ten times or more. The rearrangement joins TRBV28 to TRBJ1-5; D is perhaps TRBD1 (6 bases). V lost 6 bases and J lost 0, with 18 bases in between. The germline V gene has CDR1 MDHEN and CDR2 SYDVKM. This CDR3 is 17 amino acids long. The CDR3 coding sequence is TGTGCCAGCAGCCGGTGGGGGCCTAGGAGTAGCAATCAGCCCCAGCATTTT. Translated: CASSRWGPRSSNQPQHF.

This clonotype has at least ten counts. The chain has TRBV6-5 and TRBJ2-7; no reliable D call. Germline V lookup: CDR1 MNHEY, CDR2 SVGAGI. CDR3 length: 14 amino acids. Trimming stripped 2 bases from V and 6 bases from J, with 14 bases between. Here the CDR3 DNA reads TGTGCCAGCAGTTACCGAGATGGGTTCGGCGAGCAGTACTTC. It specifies CASSYRDGFGEQYF.

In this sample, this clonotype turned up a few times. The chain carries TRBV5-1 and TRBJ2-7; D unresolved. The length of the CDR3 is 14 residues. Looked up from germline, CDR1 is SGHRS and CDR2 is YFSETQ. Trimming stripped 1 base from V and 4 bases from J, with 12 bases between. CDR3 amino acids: CASSLSPSRYEQYV. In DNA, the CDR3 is TGCGCCAGCAGCTTGTCCCCCTCCCGGTACGAGCAGTACGTC.

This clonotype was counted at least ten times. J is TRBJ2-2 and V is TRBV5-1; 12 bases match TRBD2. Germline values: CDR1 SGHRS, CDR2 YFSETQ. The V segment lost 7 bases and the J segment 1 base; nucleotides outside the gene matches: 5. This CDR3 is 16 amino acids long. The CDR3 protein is CASVPLAGGNTGELFF. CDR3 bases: TGCGCCAGCGTACCACTAGCGGGGGGGAACACCGGGGAGCTGTTTTTT.

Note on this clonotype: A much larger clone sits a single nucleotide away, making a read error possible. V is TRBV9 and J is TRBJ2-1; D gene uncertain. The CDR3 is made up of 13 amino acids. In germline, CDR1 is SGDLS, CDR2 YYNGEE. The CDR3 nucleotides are TGTGCCAGCAGCCCCCGTTCCTCAGCTGAGCAGTCCTTC. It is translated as CASSPRSSAEQSF. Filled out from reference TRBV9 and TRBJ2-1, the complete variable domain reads DSGVTQTPKHLITATGQRVTLRCSPRSGDLSVYWYQQSLDQGLQFLIQYYNGEERAKGNILERFSAQQFPDLHSELNLSSLELGDSALYFCASSPRSSAEQSFGPGTRLTVL.

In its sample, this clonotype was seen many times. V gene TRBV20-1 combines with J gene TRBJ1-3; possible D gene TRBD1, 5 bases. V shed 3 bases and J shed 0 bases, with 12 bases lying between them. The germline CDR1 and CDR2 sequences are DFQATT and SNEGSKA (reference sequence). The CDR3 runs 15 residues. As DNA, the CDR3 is TGCAGTGCTAGGGGGGGACGTAGCTCTGGAAACACCATATATTTT. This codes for CSARGGRSSGNTIYF.

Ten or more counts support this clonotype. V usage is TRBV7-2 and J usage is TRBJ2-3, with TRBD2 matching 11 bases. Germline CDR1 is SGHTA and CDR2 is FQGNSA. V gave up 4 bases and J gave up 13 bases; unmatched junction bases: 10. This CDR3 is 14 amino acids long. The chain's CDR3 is CASSSVSGGGREYF. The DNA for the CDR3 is TGTGCCAGCAGCTCCGTTAGCGGGGGGGGTCGTGAGTATTTT.

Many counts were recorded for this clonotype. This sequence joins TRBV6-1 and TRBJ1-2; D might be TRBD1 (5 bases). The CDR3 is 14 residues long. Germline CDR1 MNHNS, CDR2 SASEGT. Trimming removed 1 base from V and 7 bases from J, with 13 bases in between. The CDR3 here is CASSEVPGGGGYTF. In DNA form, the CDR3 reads TGTGCCAGCAGTGAAGTTCCCGGGGGAGGTGGCTACACCTTC.

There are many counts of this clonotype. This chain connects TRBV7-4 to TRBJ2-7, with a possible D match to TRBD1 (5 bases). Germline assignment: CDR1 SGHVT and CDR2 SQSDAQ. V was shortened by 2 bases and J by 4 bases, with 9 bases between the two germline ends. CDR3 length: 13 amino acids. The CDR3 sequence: CASSLMTAYEQYF. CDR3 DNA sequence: TGTGCCAGCAGCTTAATGACAGCTTACGAGCAGTACTTC.

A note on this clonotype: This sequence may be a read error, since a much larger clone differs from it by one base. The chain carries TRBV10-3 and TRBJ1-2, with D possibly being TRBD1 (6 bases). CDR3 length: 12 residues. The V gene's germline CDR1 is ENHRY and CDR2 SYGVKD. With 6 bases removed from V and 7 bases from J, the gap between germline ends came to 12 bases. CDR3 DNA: TGTGCCATCAGCGGGACATGGGGTGGCTACACCTTC. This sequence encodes CAISGTWGGYTF.

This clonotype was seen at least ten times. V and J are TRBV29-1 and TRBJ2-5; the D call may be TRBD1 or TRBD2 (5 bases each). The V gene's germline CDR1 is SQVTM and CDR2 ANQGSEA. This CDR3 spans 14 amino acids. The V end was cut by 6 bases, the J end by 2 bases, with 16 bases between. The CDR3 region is CSVPLGGYQETQYF. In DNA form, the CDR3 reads TGCAGCGTCCCGCTTGGGGGTTATCAAGAGACCCAGTACTTC.

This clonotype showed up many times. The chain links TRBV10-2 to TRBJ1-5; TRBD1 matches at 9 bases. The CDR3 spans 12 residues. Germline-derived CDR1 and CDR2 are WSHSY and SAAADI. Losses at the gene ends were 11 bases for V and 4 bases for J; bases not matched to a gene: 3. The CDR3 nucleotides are TGCGCCGGAGGGACAGGGAATCAGCCCCAGCATTTT. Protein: CAGGTGNQPQHF.

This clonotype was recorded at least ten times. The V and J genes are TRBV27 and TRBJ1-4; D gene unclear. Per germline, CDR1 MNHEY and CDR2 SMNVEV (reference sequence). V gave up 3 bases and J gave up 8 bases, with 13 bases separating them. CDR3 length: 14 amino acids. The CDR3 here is CASSFLGSREKLFF. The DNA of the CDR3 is TGTGCCAGCAGTTTTCTCGGGTCTCGGGAAAAACTGTTTTTT.

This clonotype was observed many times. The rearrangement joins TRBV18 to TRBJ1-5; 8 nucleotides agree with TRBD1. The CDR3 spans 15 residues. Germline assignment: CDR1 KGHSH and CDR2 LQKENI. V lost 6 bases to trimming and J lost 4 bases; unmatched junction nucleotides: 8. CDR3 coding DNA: TGTGCCAGCTCCGCCGGGACAGGAGGTAATCAGCCCCAGCATTTT. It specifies CASSAGTGGNQPQHF.

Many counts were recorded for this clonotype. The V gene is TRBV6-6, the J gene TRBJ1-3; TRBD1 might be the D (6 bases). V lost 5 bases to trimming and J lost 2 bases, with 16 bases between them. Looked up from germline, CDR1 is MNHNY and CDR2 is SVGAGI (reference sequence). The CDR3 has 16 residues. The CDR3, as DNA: TGTGCCAGCAGTCCCCGGACAGAGCGACCTGGAAACACCATATATTTT. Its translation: CASSPRTERPGNTIYF.

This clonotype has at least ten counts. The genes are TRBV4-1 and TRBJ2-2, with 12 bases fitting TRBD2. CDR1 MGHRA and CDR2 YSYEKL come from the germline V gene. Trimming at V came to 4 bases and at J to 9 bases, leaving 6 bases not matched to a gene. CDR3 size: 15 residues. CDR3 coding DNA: TGCGCCAGCAGCCGAGGACTAGCGGGGCCCCGGGAGCTGTTTTTT. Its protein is CASSRGLAGPRELFF.

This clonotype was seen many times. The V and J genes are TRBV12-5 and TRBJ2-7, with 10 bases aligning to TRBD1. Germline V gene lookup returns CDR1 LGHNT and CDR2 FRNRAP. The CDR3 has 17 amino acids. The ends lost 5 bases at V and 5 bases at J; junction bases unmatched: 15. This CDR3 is CASGPAYRQGARNEQYF. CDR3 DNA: TGTGCTAGTGGTCCCGCTTATAGACAGGGGGCGCGCAACGAGCAGTACTTC.

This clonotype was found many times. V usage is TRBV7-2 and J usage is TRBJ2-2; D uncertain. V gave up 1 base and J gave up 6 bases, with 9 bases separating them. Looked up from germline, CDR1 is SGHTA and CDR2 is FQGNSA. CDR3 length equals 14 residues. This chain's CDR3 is CASSLVPAAGELFF. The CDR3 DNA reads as TGTGCCAGCAGCTTAGTTCCGGCCGCCGGGGAGCTGTTTTTT.

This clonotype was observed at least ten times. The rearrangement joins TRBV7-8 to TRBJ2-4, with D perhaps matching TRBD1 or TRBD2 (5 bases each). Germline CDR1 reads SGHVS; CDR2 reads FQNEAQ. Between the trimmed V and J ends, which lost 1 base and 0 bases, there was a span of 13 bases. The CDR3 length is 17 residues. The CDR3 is CASSLGSGAVAKNIQYF. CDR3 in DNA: TGTGCCAGCAGCTTAGGTTCCGGGGCGGTAGCCAAAAACATTCAGTACTTC.

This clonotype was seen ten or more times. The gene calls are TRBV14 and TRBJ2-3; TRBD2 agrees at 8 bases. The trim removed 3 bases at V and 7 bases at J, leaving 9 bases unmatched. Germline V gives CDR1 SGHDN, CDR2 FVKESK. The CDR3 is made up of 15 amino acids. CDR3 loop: CASSHNSGARYTQYF. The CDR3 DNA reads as TGTGCCAGCAGCCATAATAGCGGGGCTCGATATACGCAGTATTTT.